What follows are 18 T cell receptor beta chains derived from one specimen sequenced in a study of shared clonotypes between healthy human individuals. Only in-frame clones appear in the TCRdb table, and some are missing; sequencing was by immunoSEQ multiplex PCR. Of hundreds of thousands of clones listed, around 96% are singletons. Naive CD8 isolation took CD45RO-negative cells positively selected for CCR7 and excluded terminally differentiated effector memory CD45RA+ cells. Sequenced sample: naive CD8+ T cells sorted from blood. The origin of the receptors is a woman under 40 in good health.

This clone was found a few times. The chain employs TRBV21-1 and TRBJ2-2; TRBD1 is the table's D call and was not checked against the DNA. TRBV21-1 is classified as a pseudogene. The CDR3 runs 13 residues. This CDR3 reads CASRDSNTGELFF. The CDR3, as DNA: TGTGCCAGCAGGGACAGCAACACCGGGGAGCTGTTTTTT.

The rearrangement uses TRBV28 and TRBJ1-1; D is unclear. This CDR3 is built from 15 residues. With 1 base removed from V and 5 bases from J, the gap between germline ends came to 14 bases. The germline V gene encodes CDR1 MDHEN and CDR2 SYDVKM. The CDR3 is CASSLSTGGTTEAFF. The DNA of the CDR3 is TGTGCCAGCAGTTTATCGACCGGAGGTACGACTGAAGCTTTCTTT.

CDR3 in DNA: TGTGCCAGCTCACCACTGTACAGGGGGGGGACTAGAGAAGAGACCCAGTACTTC. This codes for CASSPLYRGGTREETQYF. This chain joins TRBV18 and TRBJ2-5; possibly TRBD1 or TRBD2 for D (8 bases each). V was clipped by 1 base and J by 3 bases, with 21 bases between them. The CDR3 has 18 amino acids. Germline V lookup: CDR1 KGHSH, CDR2 LQKENI.

The rearrangement joins TRBV10-1 to TRBJ2-7, with D tentatively TRBD1 (5 bases). The V and J ends lost 3 bases and 3 bases respectively, with 9 bases between them. This CDR3 has 13 residues. Germline assignment: CDR1 WNHNN and CDR2 SYGVQD (reference sequence). In DNA form, the CDR3 reads TGCGCCAGCAGTGATGGGGCGTACTACGAGCAGTACTTC. Translated, it gives CASSDGAYYEQYF.

V is TRBV21-1 and J is TRBJ2-7; the tabulated D call, TRBD2, remains unverified against the DNA. TRBV21-1 is deemed a pseudogene. The CDR3 loop spans 13 amino acids. The chain's CDR3 is CASSKVRYYEQYF. The CDR3 DNA reads TGTGCCAGCAGCAAAGTTCGCTACTACGAGCAGTACTTC.

The chain links TRBV27 to TRBJ2-3, with TRBD1 identical over 9 bases. V dropped 6 bases and J dropped 5; count of bases not matched to a gene: 6. This CDR3 comprises 14 residues. Germline V gene sequence: CDR1 MNHEY, CDR2 SMNVEV (reference sequence). The CDR3 DNA follows: TGTGCCAGCAGCTGGACAGGGGCGGGAGATACGCAGTATTTT. Amino acid sequence: CASSWTGAGDTQYF.

The chain combines TRBV2 with TRBJ2-2; no reliable D call. From germline, CDR1 is SNHLY and CDR2 FYNNEI. The CDR3 totals 15 residues. Trimming stripped 7 bases from V and 0 bases from J, with 12 bases between. CDR3 sequence (DNA): TGTGCCAGCAAGGTCCTGACAACGAACACCGGGGAGCTGTTTTTT. Translating it yields CASKVLTTNTGELFF. Looking up the rest from reference TRBV2 and TRBJ2-2 gives the full variable domain: EPEVTQTPSHQVTQMGQEVILRCVPISNHLYFYWYRQILGQKVEFLVSFYNNEISEKSEIFDDQFSVERPDGSNFTLKIRSTKLEDSAMYFCASKVLTTNTGELFFGEGSRLTVL.

This chain joins TRBV5-4 and TRBJ2-4; the D call may be TRBD1 or TRBD2 (5 bases each). This CDR3 region has 16 residues. Germline V CDR1 and CDR2: SGHNT, YYREEE (reference sequence). V dropped 4 bases and J dropped 8 bases, with 22 bases sitting between them. CDR3 coding DNA: TGTGCCAGCAGCCAAACCCCCCGGACACTGGGGGACATTCAGTACTTC. Its protein is CASSQTPRTLGDIQYF. The full variable domain, its missing parts supplied by reference TRBV5-4 and TRBJ2-4, is ETGVTQSPTHLIKTRGQQVTLRCSSQSGHNTVSWYQQALGQGPQFIFQYYREEENGRGNFPPRFSGLQFPNYSSELNVNALELDDSALYLCASSQTPRTLGDIQYFGAGTRLSVL.

This clone was recorded only once. This sequence joins TRBV4-2 and TRBJ2-7; possible D gene TRBD2, 6 bases. This CDR3 is built from 12 residues. Germline V CDR1 and CDR2: LGHNA, YNFKEQ. Trimming cost V 1 base and J 7 bases, with 8 bases left between them. CDR3 in amino acids: CASSQGAGEQYF. CDR3 coding DNA: TGTGCCAGCAGCCAAGGAGCGGGTGAGCAGTACTTC.

J is TRBJ2-5 and V is TRBV19; D gene uncertain. The CDR3 has 14 residues. CDR1 and CDR2 from the germline V gene are LNHDA and SQIVND (reference sequence). The V end lost 5 bases, the J end lost 11 bases, and 21 bases lay between the germline ends. For the CDR3, the DNA is TGTGCCAGTAGTCCCTTCGACCCCCACCTGGAGCAGTACTTC. As protein: CASSPFDPHLEQYF.

The rearrangement links TRBV5-6 to TRBJ1-2, with D possibly TRBD1 on 5 matching bases. Deletions cut 4 bases from V and 0 bases from J, with 7 bases between. The CDR3 contains 13 residues. CDR1 is SGHDT and CDR2 is YYEEEE in the germline V gene. CDR3: CASSEGSNYGYTF. For the CDR3, the DNA is TGTGCCAGCAGCGAGGGGTCTAACTATGGCTACACCTTC. Looking up the rest from reference TRBV5-6 and TRBJ1-2 gives the full variable domain: DAGVTQSPTHLIKTRGQQVTLRCSPKSGHDTVSWYQQALGQGPQFIFQYYEEEERQRGNFPDRFSGHQFPNYSSELNVNALLLGDSALYLCASSEGSNYGYTFGSGTRLTVV.

The CDR3 loop reads CASSPRWGETQYF. The CDR3 DNA reads TGTGCCAGCAGCCCAAGATGGGGGGAGACCCAGTACTTC. The chain recombines TRBV13 with TRBJ2-5; D tentatively fits TRBD1 or TRBD2 (5 bases each). The CDR3 extends over 13 amino acids. Per germline, CDR1 PRHDT and CDR2 FYEKMQ (reference sequence). Trimming removed 5 bases at V and 5 bases at J, with 12 bases between.

The chain combines TRBV27 with TRBJ2-2, with TRBD1 as a possible D gene (6 bases). This CDR3 has 14 amino acids. V dropped 6 bases and J dropped 7 bases, with 15 bases sitting between them. Germline CDR1 MNHEY, CDR2 SMNVEV (reference sequence). The DNA of the CDR3 is TGTGCCAGCAGCTCGGACAGATCCTACGGGGAGCTGTTTTTT. It specifies CASSSDRSYGELFF.

The chain joins TRBV2 to TRBJ2-5; 10 nucleotides align to TRBD2. The CDR3 totals 15 residues. V shed 3 bases, J shed 5 bases, and the junction held 6 bases outside the gene matches. Germline V gene data show CDR1 as SNHLY and CDR2 as FYNNEI. The CDR3 loop is CASSDLVAGGETQYF. As DNA, the CDR3 is TGTGCCAGCAGTGATTTGGTAGCGGGAGGTGAGACCCAGTACTTC.

This clone was detected once. The V and J genes are TRBV7-2 and TRBJ2-7; tentatively, D is TRBD1 (6 bases). Germline CDR1 and CDR2: SGHTA and FQGNSA. V lost 5 bases, J lost 0 bases, and 11 bases lay in between. CDR3 length equals 14 residues. DNA of the CDR3: TGTGCCAGCAGCGCCCAGGGACACTCCTACGAGCAGTACTTC. Amino acids: CASSAQGHSYEQYF.

This chain uses TRBV9 with TRBJ2-5, with 9 bases lining up with TRBD2. CDR1 SGDLS and CDR2 YYNGEE come from the germline V gene. J was trimmed by 3 bases and V by 0 bases; bases with no gene match: 3. This CDR3 spans 15 amino acids. CDR3: CASSVGLADKETQYF. The CDR3, as DNA: TGTGCCAGCAGCGTAGGACTAGCGGACAAAGAGACCCAGTACTTC.

The V gene is TRBV28, the J gene TRBJ2-1, with 9 bases lining up with TRBD2. With 2 bases clipped from V and 4 bases from J, the junction kept 9 bases outside the gene matches. Per germline, CDR1 MDHEN and CDR2 SYDVKM. The CDR3 covers 17 residues. The CDR3 reads CASSLMAGGPSYNEQFF. DNA of the CDR3: TGTGCCAGCAGTTTAATGGCGGGAGGGCCGAGTTACAATGAGCAGTTCTTC.

This sequence joins TRBV10-3 and TRBJ2-3; D perhaps matches TRBD2 (5 bases). V was clipped by 4 bases and J by 1 base, with 12 bases between them. The germline V gene encodes CDR1 ENHRY and CDR2 SYGVKD. This CDR3 is built from 15 residues. This CDR3 reads CAISAFRAGTDTQYF. The CDR3, as DNA: TGTGCCATCAGTGCGTTTAGAGCGGGCACAGATACGCAGTATTTT.